The 24 T cell receptor beta chains listed next were all sequenced from one sample in a study of T-cell reconstitution after alpha-beta-depleted transplantation in children. Construction of the TCRbeta library involved unique molecular identifiers. A single record per CDR3 protein comes from TCRdb applying MiXCR to the PCR reads. The sample has around 410,000 distinct CDR3 sequences, about 11% seen once; the top ten hold approximately 5%. Specimen: PBMCs from the stem cell graft donor, collected from the stem cell graft. These receptors were taken from a human donor who donated a stem cell graft to a child with acute myeloid leukemia.

This clonotype has only a few counts. The chain carries TRBV10-3 and TRBJ2-1; D gene unclear. The CDR3 runs to 15 residues. Trimming left V 6 bases short and J 2 bases short, with 14 bases between. Looked up from germline, CDR1 is ENHRY and CDR2 is SYGVKD. The CDR3 region is CAISLDQTAYNEQFF. CDR3 sequence (DNA): TGTGCCATCAGCCTCGACCAGACCGCCTACAATGAGCAGTTCTTC.

The chain is built from TRBV20-1 and TRBJ2-7; D perhaps matches TRBD2 (5 bases). Trimming took 0 bases from V and 3 from J, leaving 12 bases between them. The CDR3 is 14 amino acids. CDR1 and CDR2 (germline): DFQATT, SNEGSKA (reference sequence). The CDR3 coding sequence is TGCAGTGCTAGAGATGAGGGAGTCAGCTACGAGCAGTACTTC. The encoded protein is CSARDEGVSYEQYF.

This clonotype showed up many times. The V gene is TRBV7-6, the J gene TRBJ2-3; 7 bases map to TRBD1. This CDR3 has 16 amino acids. Germline assignment: CDR1 SGHVS and CDR2 FNYEAQ. The ends lost 5 bases at V and 0 bases at J; junction bases unmatched: 8. The CDR3 spells CASSRRPGQSTDTQYF. The CDR3 DNA reads TGTGCCAGCAGCCGGAGACCGGGACAGAGCACAGATACGCAGTATTTT.

The chain couples TRBV5-1 to TRBJ2-1, with a tentative D call TRBD1 (6 bases). Deletions cut 3 bases from V and 4 bases from J, with 14 bases between. Germline V CDR1 and CDR2: SGHRS, YFSETQ. This CDR3 comprises 15 residues. The CDR3 DNA reads as TGCGCCAGCAGCTCCACAGGGCGCGGTTACAATGAGCAGTTCTTC. Protein sequence: CASSSTGRGYNEQFF.

The chain recombines TRBV19 with TRBJ2-5, with 8 bases identical to TRBD1. The junction had 5 bases not matched to a gene; V was cut back by 3 bases and J by 2 bases. Per the germline V gene, CDR1 is LNHDA and CDR2 is SQIVND (reference sequence). The CDR3 spans 15 residues. CDR3 in amino acids: CASSIRTGHQETQYF. In nucleotides, the CDR3 is TGTGCCAGTAGTATCCGGACAGGGCATCAAGAGACCCAGTACTTC.

The chain employs TRBV3-1 and TRBJ2-1; 8 bases line up with TRBD2. The CDR3 consists of 16 residues. Trimming removed 0 bases from V and 6 bases from J; junction bases left unmatched: 7. Per the germline V gene, CDR1 is LGHDT and CDR2 is YNNKEL (reference sequence). CDR3 DNA sequence: TGTGCCAGCAGCCAAGAAGGGACTAGGACCTCCAATGAGCAGTTCTTC. It specifies CASSQEGTRTSNEQFF.

This clonotype was counted between two and nine times. The rearrangement joins TRBV6-1 to TRBJ1-1; a weak D match, TRBD1 (6 bases). The CDR3 runs to 13 residues. The germline CDR1 and CDR2 sequences are MNHNS and SASEGT. Trimming pared 8 bases from V and 4 bases from J, leaving 14 bases between. Here the CDR3 reads CASLTGFGTEAFF. CDR3 nucleotide sequence: TGTGCCAGCCTGACAGGTTTCGGCACTGAAGCTTTCTTT.

The table lists this clonotype with many counts. The chain joins TRBV12-3 or TRBV12-4 to TRBJ2-3, with 13 bases that match TRBD2. The length of the CDR3 is 19 residues. V lost 4 bases, J lost 0 bases, and 10 bases stayed unmatched. In DNA form, the CDR3 reads TGTGCCAGCAGTTCCTGGGGACTAGCGGGGTTTACGAGCACAGATACGCAGTATTTT. Translated: CASSSWGLAGFTSTDTQYF.

The sample holds many counts of this clonotype. The chain couples TRBV7-3 to TRBJ2-1; TRBD2 is a possible D gene (5 bases). Germline V gene data show CDR1 as SGHTA and CDR2 as FQGTGA. With 2 bases removed from V and 9 bases from J, the gap between germline ends came to 11 bases. CDR3 length: 13 residues. DNA for the CDR3: TGTGCCAGCAGCTTATCTCTAGCCGGTGAGCAGTTCTTC. As protein: CASSLSLAGEQFF.

This clonotype was recorded at least ten times. The rearrangement uses TRBV2 and TRBJ1-2; D unresolved. This CDR3 comprises 10 residues. V shed 2 bases and J shed 5 bases, with 0 bases lying between them. Germline V gives CDR1 SNHLY, CDR2 FYNNEI. As DNA, the CDR3 is TGTGCCAGCAGTGAATATGGCTACACCTTC. It specifies CASSEYGYTF.

V gene TRBV7-2 combines with J gene TRBJ2-2; tentatively, D is TRBD2 (7 bases). Germline V lookup: CDR1 SGHTA, CDR2 FQGNSA. The CDR3 extends over 16 amino acids. Trimming left V 5 bases short and J 3 bases short, with 16 bases between. Here the CDR3 DNA reads TGTGCCAGCAGCCACCCGAGGGGGGGCGACACCGGGGAGCTGTTTTTT. Translated, it gives CASSHPRGGDTGELFF.

The chain employs TRBV4-1 and TRBJ1-5, with D uncertain. V lost 1 base to trimming and J lost 7 bases, with 11 bases between them. Looked up from germline, CDR1 is MGHRA and CDR2 is YSYEKL. The CDR3 spans 14 residues. As DNA, the CDR3 is TGCGCCAGCAGCCAAGGGGTGGGCTTGCAGCCCCAGCATTTT. Its protein product is CASSQGVGLQPQHF.

The chain has TRBV25-1 and TRBJ2-3; D is perhaps TRBD1 or TRBD2 (7 bases each). Trimming cost V 8 bases and J 6 bases, with 21 bases left between them. From germline, CDR1 is MGHDK and CDR2 SYGVNS. This CDR3 spans 15 amino acids. CDR3 protein: CASGSGGGARDTQYF. In DNA form, the CDR3 reads TGTGCCAGCGGTTCAGGGGGGGGGGCCAGGGATACGCAGTATTTT.

In its sample, this clonotype was seen a few times. The chain joins TRBV20-1 to TRBJ1-2; D remains unclear. The CDR3 totals 15 residues. Germline lookup yields CDR1 DFQATT and CDR2 SNEGSKA (reference sequence). The V end was cut by 0 bases, the J end by 7 bases, with 18 bases between. In DNA, the CDR3 is TGCAGTGCTAGAGATGAGGCCAGGTTTTCAAGTGGCTACACCTTC. Protein: CSARDEARFSSGYTF.

The CDR3 coding sequence is TGTGCCAGCAGTCGACAGGGGAGGTTCTTC. It translates to CASSRQGRFF. The V call is TRBV2, the J call TRBJ2-1; TRBD1 agrees at 8 bases. This CDR3 is built from 10 residues. V dropped 5 bases and J dropped 15; count of bases not matched to a gene: 3. CDR1 is SNHLY and CDR2 is FYNNEI in the germline V gene.

This clonotype showed up many times. For the CDR3, the DNA is TGTGCCAGCAGTGAAGGCAGGGAGACCCAGTACTTC. It translates to CASSEGRETQYF. This chain uses TRBV6-1 with TRBJ2-5; D remains ambiguous. The CDR3 consists of 12 residues. V was shortened by 1 base and J by 5 bases, with 5 bases between the two germline ends. Germline V lookup: CDR1 MNHNS, CDR2 SASEGT.

This chain's CDR3 is CASSQDAYEQYF. CDR3 bases: TGTGCCAGCAGCCAAGATGCGTACGAGCAGTACTTC. The V call is TRBV4-2, the J call TRBJ2-7; the D is unclear. Per germline, CDR1 LGHNA and CDR2 YNFKEQ. The CDR3 runs 12 residues. V was clipped by 0 bases and J by 4 bases, with 4 bases between them.

This clonotype was counted ten times or more. The rearrangement joins TRBV7-9 to TRBJ2-7, with TRBD2 matching over 7 bases. The CDR3 has 13 residues. With V trimmed by 1 base and J by 5 bases, 2 bases remained unmatched. Germline CDR1 reads SEHNR; CDR2 reads FQNEAQ (reference sequence). The DNA for the CDR3 is TGTGCCAGCAGCTTAGGAGCGGGAAACGAGCAGTACGTC. The encoded protein is CASSLGAGNEQYV.

The sample holds a few counts of this clonotype. The chain employs TRBV5-1 and TRBJ2-1, with a tentative D call TRBD1 (6 bases). The CDR3 contains 15 residues. CDR1 and CDR2 from the germline V gene are SGHRS and YFSETQ. V gave up 0 bases and J gave up 8 bases, with 15 bases separating them. The CDR3 is CASSLEVGAGYEQFF. The CDR3 DNA is TGCGCCAGCAGCTTGGAGGTGGGGGCCGGCTATGAGCAGTTCTTC.

V usage is TRBV6-5 and J usage is TRBJ2-2, with TRBD1 matching 8 bases. The CDR3 sequence is 16 residues long. V was pared by 6 bases and J by 5 bases, with 11 bases of the junction left unmatched. Germline V gene lookup returns CDR1 MNHEY and CDR2 SVGAGI. DNA for the CDR3: TGTGCCAGCAGCTACCTCTCAGGGGGCTGGACCGGGGAGCTGTTTTTT. It encodes CASSYLSGGWTGELFF.

This clonotype was detected many times. The chain has TRBV19 and TRBJ2-5; no firm D call. This CDR3 contains 13 residues. Germline V gene sequence: CDR1 LNHDA, CDR2 SQIVND (reference sequence). With 5 bases removed from V and 3 bases from J, the gap between germline ends came to 10 bases. The CDR3 DNA reads TGTGCCAGTAGTTGGAGCCCAAAAGAGACCCAGTACTTC. This translates into CASSWSPKETQYF.

The chain has TRBV4-2 and TRBJ2-1, with D unresolved. The CDR3 has 13 amino acids. Trimming shortened V by 0 bases and J by 6 bases, and 6 bases separated the two germline ends. Germline V CDR1 and CDR2: LGHNA, YNFKEQ. The CDR3 DNA reads TGTGCCAGCAGCCAAGATCCACTCAATGAGCAGTTCTTC. Its translation: CASSQDPLNEQFF.

This clonotype was counted at least ten times. The chain couples TRBV5-1 to TRBJ1-2; D might be TRBD1 (6 bases). Germline assignment: CDR1 SGHRS and CDR2 YFSETQ. V lost 4 bases and J lost 3, with 10 bases in between. The CDR3 is 13 amino acids. As DNA, the CDR3 is TGCGCCAGCAGCCGGGACACTTACTATGGCTACACCTTC. This sequence encodes CASSRDTYYGYTF.

The V call is TRBV11-1, the J call TRBJ2-2, with D perhaps matching TRBD2 (6 bases). The V gene lost 5 bases and the J gene lost 1 base, with 14 bases spanning the gap. This CDR3 contains 16 residues. Per the germline V gene, CDR1 is SGHAT and CDR2 is FQDESV (reference sequence). CDR3 in amino acids: CASSPIYGRNTGELFF. The CDR3 region has the DNA TGTGCCAGCAGCCCCATTTACGGGAGGAACACCGGGGAGCTGTTTTTT.